This TCR beta chain was obtained from a study of T cell repertoires in cytomegalovirus infection. Study details: Recently identified HLA-C-restricted CMV epitopes and well-studied HLA-B-restricted CMV epitopes were used by the study. Indications came from public TCR beta signatures; they pointed to CMV infection and to a matching HLA type.

This clonotype was seen more than once but under ten times. Its target is unknown. Study-level results: What dominated the ex vivo response were HLA-C-restricted CMV-specific TCR beta clonotypes. CMV carriers having the relevant HLA were flagged by cumulative public TCR beta family frequency.

This CDR3 has 14 residues. V shed 5 bases and J shed 3 bases, with 10 bases lying between them. The germline CDR1 and CDR2 sequences are MNHEY and SMNVEV (reference sequence). TCRdb analysed the reads with MiXCR anew, one entry per CDR3 protein. Among about 920,000 distinct CDR3 sequences listed, 25% to 40% were seen once. The sample here was cultured CD8+ T cells from PBMCs, taken from culture after CMV antigen stimulation. This receptor was obtained from a human donor in good health (CMV status not recorded). Some clones in this sample may be carry-over from other donors' samples. V gene TRBV27 combines with J gene TRBJ2-2, with a tentative D call TRBD1 (6 bases). The CDR3 region has the DNA TGTGCCAGCAGTCCTGACAGGTACACCGGGGAGCTGTTTTTT. Amino acids: CASSPDRYTGELFF.